Listed here are 27 T cell receptor beta chains from one sample, sequenced in a study of HIV-infected patients and healthy controls. About 450 ng RNA was reverse transcribed with alpha and beta constant-region primers. Separate chain-specific third strand synthesis with multiplexing indices produced the alpha and beta libraries. TCRdb reanalysed the 5' RACE reads using MiXCR and keeps one entry per CDR3 protein. The table shows 18,000 or so distinct CDR3 sequences, with over 9% occurring only once. All unsorted peripheral T cells were captured because whole blood was used without fractionation. Sequencing was performed on blood. The receptors stem from an adult in good health.

This clonotype was found many times. V and J are TRBV5-4 and TRBJ2-1; the match to TRBD2 covers 10 bases. Germline V lookup: CDR1 SGHNT, CDR2 YYREEE (reference sequence). Trimming took 0 bases from V and 10 from J; bases not matched to a gene: 10. The CDR3 is 16 amino acids. The CDR3 DNA sequence: TGTGCCAGCAGCTTGGTAAGGCCGAGCGGGAGGGACGAGCAGTTCTTC. Protein sequence: CASSLVRPSGRDEQFF.

The gene calls are TRBV11-2 and TRBJ2-2, with TRBD2 matching over 10 bases. V gave up 7 bases and J gave up 5 bases; unmatched junction bases: 7. The CDR3 runs to 15 residues. CDR1 and CDR2 from the germline V gene are SGHAT and FQNNGV. DNA of the CDR3: TGTGCCAGCACCTTCGCTAGCGGGAGAACCGGGGAGCTGTTTTTT. Protein sequence: CASTFASGRTGELFF.

Within the sample, this clonotype is medium-sized. The chain is built from TRBV29-1 and TRBJ2-3; 7 bases agree with TRBD2. The CDR3 contains 13 residues. The ends lost 7 bases at V and 0 bases at J; junction bases unmatched: 4. Germline CDR1 SQVTM, CDR2 ANQGSEA. The CDR3 DNA follows: TGCAGCGGGGGGGGATATAGCACAGATACGCAGTATTTT. Its protein is CSGGGYSTDTQYF.

There are many counts of this clonotype. The rearrangement uses TRBV5-5 and TRBJ2-1; either TRBD1 or TRBD2 may fit D (5 bases each). The V gene lost 0 bases and the J gene lost 2 bases, with 9 bases spanning the gap. This CDR3 comprises 15 residues. The germline V gene has CDR1 SGHKS and CDR2 YYEKEE (reference sequence). CDR3 nucleotides: TGTGCCAGCAGCTTGGTTGGGGGAGCCTACAATGAGCAGTTCTTC. Translating gives CASSLVGGAYNEQFF.

This clonotype occurred a few times. The V call is TRBV5-1, the J call TRBJ2-3, with a possible D match to TRBD1 (6 bases). Trimming stripped 2 bases from V and 5 bases from J, with 12 bases between. This CDR3 comprises 14 residues. Germline CDR1 is SGHRS and CDR2 is YFSETQ. In DNA, the CDR3 is TGCGCCAGCAGCTTAGGGGGAGAGGGAGATACGCAGTATTTT. This encodes CASSLGGEGDTQYF.

The V call is TRBV7-9, the J call TRBJ2-5; no clear D. The CDR3 totals 13 residues. Germline V gives CDR1 SEHNR, CDR2 FQNEAQ (reference sequence). Trimming shortened V by 5 bases and J by 5 bases, and 12 bases separated the two germline ends. CDR3 nucleotides: TGTGCCAGCAGCCTTTTTACCGCGGAGACCCAGTACTTC. Encoded protein: CASSLFTAETQYF.

This clonotype was detected ten times or more. This sequence joins TRBV11-2 and TRBJ2-1; 7 bases align to TRBD2. J was trimmed by 4 bases and V by 5 bases; bases with no gene match: 8. Per germline, CDR1 SGHAT and CDR2 FQNNGV. CDR3 size: 15 residues. The DNA for the CDR3 is TGTGCCAGCAGCGTAGGTTTAGCGGGTTACAATGAGCAGTTCTTC. Protein sequence: CASSVGLAGYNEQFF.

The chain joins TRBV19 to TRBJ1-1; D remains ambiguous. CDR1 and CDR2 (germline): LNHDA, SQIVND (reference sequence). Trimming stripped 5 bases from V and 11 bases from J, with 21 bases between. This CDR3 region has 14 residues. The CDR3 spells CASSVNGPPLRAFF. The CDR3, as DNA: TGTGCCAGTAGTGTGAACGGACCCCCATTGCGGGCTTTCTTT. Complete variable domain (other parts from reference TRBV19 and TRBJ1-1): DGGITQSPKYLFRKEGQNVTLSCEQNLNHDAMYWYRQDPGQGLRLIYYSQIVNDFQKGDIAEGYSVSREKKESFPLTVTSAQKNPTAFYLCASSVNGPPLRAFFGQGTRLTVV.

This clonotype showed up many times. The V gene is TRBV7-2, the J gene TRBJ2-1, with 8 nucleotides matching TRBD2. The CDR3 is made up of 15 amino acids. The germline CDR1 and CDR2 sequences are SGHTA and FQGNSA. With 1 base clipped from V and 7 bases from J, the junction kept 6 bases outside the gene matches. The CDR3 region is CASSLVGSGRNEQFF. The CDR3 coding sequence is TGTGCCAGCAGCTTAGTAGGCAGCGGGAGAAATGAGCAGTTCTTC.

Within the sample, this clonotype is medium-sized (0.01 to 0.1%). The chain uses TRBV2 and TRBJ2-1; maybe TRBD2 (7 bases). This CDR3 region has 15 residues. From germline, CDR1 is SNHLY and CDR2 FYNNEI. The ends were cut back, 7 bases at V and 0 bases at J, with 13 bases in the middle. The CDR3 protein is CASMEGGGSYNEQFF. The CDR3 nucleotides read TGTGCCAGCATGGAGGGAGGGGGCTCCTACAATGAGCAGTTCTTC.

By its share, this clonotype is medium-sized (0.01 to 0.1%). The chain links TRBV2 to TRBJ2-5; TRBD1 aligns across 11 bases. This CDR3 region has 14 residues. Germline V gives CDR1 SNHLY, CDR2 FYNNEI. With V trimmed by 4 bases and J by 4 bases, 2 bases remained unmatched. The CDR3 region is CASSGTGGRETQYF. The CDR3, as DNA: TGTGCCAGCAGTGGGACAGGGGGCAGAGAGACCCAGTACTTC.

The V and J genes are TRBV30 and TRBJ1-4; perhaps TRBD1 as D (5 bases). The CDR3 has 15 amino acids. V shed 2 bases and J shed 7 bases, with 17 bases lying between them. CDR1 and CDR2 from the germline V gene are GTSNPN and SVGIG (reference sequence). The CDR3 DNA reads as TGTGCCTGGAGTCGACTAGGGGCATCCGGTGAAAAACTGTTTTTT. It is translated as CAWSRLGASGEKLFF.

This clonotype was seen at least ten times. This chain connects TRBV6-6 to TRBJ2-7; the match to TRBD2 covers 7 bases. This CDR3 spans 17 amino acids. The V and J ends lost 5 bases and 1 base, in that order; junction bases with no gene match: 14. Germline CDR1 is MNHNY and CDR2 is SVGAGI (reference sequence). The CDR3 region has the DNA TGTGCCAGCAGTCCGTTCGGAGAGAGCGGGGAATCCTACGAGCAGTACTTC. This gives the protein CASSPFGESGESYEQYF.

This clonotype has a count of ten or more. This chain connects TRBV11-2 to TRBJ2-2, with 8 bases identical to TRBD1. The CDR3 totals 15 residues. The germline CDR1 and CDR2 sequences are SGHAT and FQNNGV. Trimming removed 5 bases from V and 4 bases from J; junction bases left unmatched: 6. CDR3 sequence reads: CASSRTGGATGELFF. In DNA, the CDR3 is TGTGCCAGCAGCCGAACAGGGGGTGCCACCGGGGAGCTGTTTTTT.

This clonotype has ten or more counts. The CDR3 nucleotides read TGTGCCAGCAGTGCCCCATTATTTGACGAGCAGTACTTC. It encodes CASSAPLFDEQYF. The chain uses TRBV12-3 or TRBV12-4 and TRBJ2-7; no clear D gene. This CDR3 is 13 amino acids long. V shed 5 bases and J shed 5 bases, with 13 bases lying between them.

This clonotype was counted ten times or more. The genes are TRBV20-1 and TRBJ2-1; 12 nucleotides align to TRBD2. Germline lookup yields CDR1 DFQATT and CDR2 SNEGSKA (reference sequence). The CDR3 loop spans 15 amino acids. V trimming: 7 bases; J trimming: 7 bases; junction bases outside the gene matches: 11. The chain's CDR3 is CSGGASGRASNEQFF. Here the CDR3 DNA reads TGCAGTGGGGGGGCTAGCGGGAGGGCCTCGAATGAGCAGTTCTTC.

This clonotype was recorded at least ten times. The rearrangement uses TRBV30 and TRBJ1-4; TRBD1 matches 7 bases. This CDR3 is 14 amino acids long. V shed 4 bases, J shed 3 bases, and the junction held 5 bases outside the gene matches. Germline CDR1 and CDR2: GTSNPN and SVGIG (reference sequence). CDR3 sequence: CAWNRGDANEKLFF. The CDR3 nucleotides read TGTGCCTGGAACAGGGGAGATGCTAATGAAAAACTGTTTTTT.

This clonotype was detected a few times. This chain uses TRBV5-1 with TRBJ2-3, with 8 positions matching TRBD2. After removal of 4 bases from V and 8 bases from J, the junction contained 6 bases not matched to a gene. Germline CDR1 SGHRS, CDR2 YFSETQ. The CDR3 runs to 13 residues. The CDR3 loop is CASSPGGMGTQYF. The CDR3 DNA reads as TGCGCCAGCAGCCCGGGGGGGATGGGTACGCAGTATTTT.

This clonotype came up a few times. The CDR3: CASSQDRTYEQYF. CDR3 in DNA: TGCGCCAGCAGCCAAGACAGGACCTACGAGCAGTACTTC. The chain joins TRBV4-3 to TRBJ2-7; D is uncertain. Germline V gene data show CDR1 as LGHNA and CDR2 as YSLEER. CDR3 length equals 13 residues. With 0 bases removed from V and 2 bases from J, the gap between germline ends came to 5 bases.

This clonotype is categorized as medium-sized. This chain links TRBV20-1 with TRBJ2-5, with D possibly matching TRBD1 (6 bases). Deletions cut 4 bases from V and 1 base from J, with 19 bases between. The germline V gene encodes CDR1 DFQATT and CDR2 SNEGSKA (reference sequence). This CDR3 comprises 16 residues. The CDR3 protein is CSAKTTGSGFQETQYF. The CDR3 region has the DNA TGCAGTGCTAAAACAACAGGGTCGGGATTCCAAGAGACCCAGTACTTC.

This clonotype is deemed medium-sized (0.01 to 0.1%). The rearrangement links TRBV27 to TRBJ1-5; TRBD1 agrees at 11 bases. CDR3 length: 14 residues. CDR1 and CDR2 from the germline V gene are MNHEY and SMNVEV (reference sequence). With V trimmed by 4 bases and J by 6 bases, 2 bases remained unmatched. CDR3 protein: CASSWGQGGQPQHF. In nucleotides, the CDR3 is TGTGCCAGCAGTTGGGGACAGGGGGGTCAGCCCCAGCATTTT.

The table lists this clonotype with many counts. CDR3 DNA sequence: TGCAGTGCTCCGGCTGGGGGGAATAGCAATCAGCCCCAGCATTTT. Protein product: CSAPAGGNSNQPQHF. The genes are TRBV20-1 and TRBJ1-5; TRBD1 might be the D (5 bases). Germline CDR1 reads DFQATT; CDR2 reads SNEGSKA (reference sequence). V shed 5 bases and J shed 0 bases, with 14 bases lying between them. The CDR3 spans 15 residues.

This clonotype is labeled medium-sized. This chain connects TRBV9 to TRBJ2-3, with no clear D. Germline-derived CDR1 and CDR2 are SGDLS and YYNGEE. V lost 0 bases, J lost 0 bases, and 8 bases lay in between. The CDR3 is made up of 15 amino acids. The CDR3 reads CASSVGTASTDTQYF. The CDR3 nucleotides are TGTGCCAGCAGCGTAGGAACTGCTAGCACAGATACGCAGTATTTT.

This clonotype has ten or more counts. The rearrangement joins TRBV6-1 to TRBJ2-6; weak D call: TRBD1 (6 bases). This CDR3 contains 13 residues. V lost 4 bases and J lost 8, with 9 bases in between. CDR1 and CDR2 from the germline V gene are MNHNS and SASEGT. CDR3 in amino acids: CASSGTDPNVLTF. The DNA of the CDR3 is TGTGCCAGCAGTGGGACAGACCCCAACGTCCTGACTTTC.

In its sample, this clonotype was seen many times. The V gene is TRBV7-9, the J gene TRBJ2-1, with D unclear. Germline V lookup: CDR1 SEHNR, CDR2 FQNEAQ (reference sequence). The CDR3 contains 11 residues. V was cut by 1 base and J by 10 bases, with 5 bases left in between. The CDR3 sequence: CASSLDREQFF. CDR3 coding DNA: TGTGCCAGCAGCTTAGATCGGGAGCAGTTCTTC.

In its sample, this clonotype is medium-sized. The J gene is TRBJ2-5, the V gene TRBV2; D is perhaps TRBD1 or TRBD2 (5 bases each). Between the trimmed V and J ends, which lost 9 bases and 4 bases, there was a span of 15 bases. CDR1 SNHLY and CDR2 FYNNEI come from the germline V gene. This CDR3 comprises 13 residues. CDR3 sequence reads: CARGTDYAETQYF. In DNA form, the CDR3 reads TGTGCCAGGGGGACCGACTACGCAGAGACCCAGTACTTC.

V is TRBV30 and J is TRBJ1-4; D is unclear. Germline V CDR1 and CDR2: GTSNPN, SVGIG (reference sequence). The CDR3 extends over 13 amino acids. The germline V and J ends were trimmed by 2 bases and 6 bases, with 10 bases remaining between them. Here the CDR3 reads CAWSLERDEKLFF. The CDR3 DNA is TGTGCCTGGAGTCTGGAGAGGGATGAAAAACTGTTTTTT.